The 2 T cell receptor beta chains below come from one sample, sequenced in a study of T-cell reconstitution after alpha-beta-depleted transplantation in children. A TCRbeta library incorporating unique molecular identifiers was prepared. TCRdb independently ran MiXCR on the PCR reads; one entry per CDR3 protein. The data hold over 550,000 distinct CDR3 sequences, with 10% observed a single time. Sequences were derived from PBMCs from the stem cell graft donor, sampled from the stem cell graft. All receptors come from a human donor who donated a stem cell graft to a child with acute myeloid leukemia.

This clonotype was seen a handful of times. The V and J genes are TRBV29-1 and TRBJ1-2; no definite D call. V lost 3 bases and J lost 2, with 10 bases in between. Germline loops: CDR1 SQVTM, CDR2 ANQGSEA. The CDR3 totals 13 residues. The CDR3 DNA reads TGCAGCGTTGAGCAGACCCGAAACTATGGCTACACCTTC. Its protein product is CSVEQTRNYGYTF.

This chain uses TRBV29-1 with TRBJ1-3; 11 bases fit TRBD1. V gave up 4 bases and J gave up 1 base; unmatched junction bases: 0. The V gene's germline CDR1 is SQVTM and CDR2 ANQGSEA. The CDR3 sequence is 14 residues long. CDR3: CSVGDRGSGNTIYF. DNA for the CDR3: TGCAGCGTTGGGGACAGGGGGTCTGGAAACACCATATATTTT. The variable domain in full, completed from reference TRBV29-1 and TRBJ1-3, reads SAVISQKPSRDICQRGTSLTIQCQVDSQVTMMFWYRQQPGQSLTLIATANQGSEATYESGFVIDKFPISRPNLTFSTLTVSNMSPEDSSIYLCSVGDRGSGNTIYFGEGSWLTVV.